This T cell receptor (beta chain) was recovered during a study of siplizumab effects on memory and regulatory T cells. As for this clone: Its antigen is currently unknown.

Generated by immunoSEQ multiplex PCR, the TCRdb table keeps only in-frame clones and is missing some. The sample lists 100,000 to 120,000 clones; about nine tenths were seen once. Study-level results: The mapping of alloreactive clones to unstimulated subsets covered only a minor fraction of them.

Trimming pared 5 bases from V and 7 bases from J, leaving 15 bases between. The CDR3 totals 14 residues. Germline assignment: CDR1 SNHLY and CDR2 FYNNEI. V gene TRBV2 combines with J gene TRBJ2-1; a possible D gene is TRBD2 (5 bases). This clonotype was obtained from a human donor in good health. The specimen sequenced was CD4+ T cells sorted from blood. The CDR3 nucleotides read TGTGCCAGCAGTCAGTTAGCGACGAGAAATGAGCAGTTCTTC. Translated, it gives CASSQLATRNEQFF.